One and the same sample provided the 10 T cell receptor beta chains below, sequenced in a study of T cells in Graves' hyperthyroidism and ophthalmopathy. Amplification of TCR beta CDR3 regions was performed using RNA transcripts as template. HTBI primers were the set used in a first-round RT-PCR of the TCR CDR3. TCRdb called the multiplex PCR reads again in MiXCR, with one record for every CDR3 protein. The sample lists under 500,000 distinct CDR3 sequences, over 11% seen once, with around 30% in the top ten. Material: blood. These receptors all stem from a man aged 50-60 years with Graves' ophthalmopathy.

This clonotype has only a few counts. The J gene is TRBJ2-7, the V gene TRBV20-1; 15 positions agree with TRBD2. Germline V gene sequence: CDR1 DFQATT, CDR2 SNEGSKA (reference sequence). The CDR3 has 15 residues. The J segment lost 3 bases and the V segment lost 5 bases, leaving 5 bases of the junction unmatched. DNA of the CDR3: TGCAGTGCTGGAGGGACTAGCGGGAGGTACTACGAGCAGTACTTC. This translates into CSAGGTSGRYYEQYF.

This clonotype turned up a few times. Here the CDR3 reads CAIRGELSNQPQHF. CDR3 nucleotide sequence: TGTGCCATCAGGGGGGAACTTAGCAATCAGCCCCAGCATTTT. The chain has TRBV10-3 and TRBJ1-5; D perhaps matches TRBD1 (5 bases). CDR1 ENHRY and CDR2 SYGVKD come from the germline V gene. CDR3 length equals 14 residues. The ends were cut back, 6 bases at V and 0 bases at J, with 9 bases in the middle.

The chain employs TRBV12-3 or TRBV12-4 and TRBJ1-6; D is ambiguous. V shed 4 bases and J shed 14 bases, with 9 bases lying between them. CDR3 size: 11 residues. The CDR3 region has the DNA TGTGCCAGCAGTTCGCCGGGATCCCTCCACTTT. It yields the protein CASSSPGSLHF.

The sample holds many counts of this clonotype. The V gene is TRBV5-1, the J gene TRBJ1-1; D remains ambiguous. Germline CDR1 and CDR2: SGHRS and YFSETQ. The CDR3 loop spans 14 amino acids. The V gene lost 5 bases and the J gene lost 0 bases, with 11 bases spanning the gap. The CDR3: CASRGGSMNTEAFF. The CDR3 region has the DNA TGCGCCAGCAGGGGAGGATCTATGAACACTGAAGCTTTCTTT.

This clonotype was seen only a few times. The chain carries TRBV13 and TRBJ2-5; D may be TRBD2 (6 bases). The CDR3 consists of 12 residues. The V and J ends lost 0 bases and 9 bases respectively, with 8 bases between them. CDR1 is PRHDT, CDR2 FYEKMQ, per germline (reference sequence). The CDR3 DNA is TGTGCCAGCAGCTTAGGAGGGGAGGCCCAGTACTTC. Translation gives CASSLGGEAQYF. The full variable domain, in which reference TRBV13 and TRBJ2-5 provide the parts outside the CDR3, is AAGVIQSPRHLIKEKRETATLKCYPIPRHDTVYWYQQGPGQDPQFLISFYEKMQSDKGSIPDRFSAQQFSDYHSELNMSSLELGDSALYFCASSLGGEAQYFGPGTRLLVL.

This clonotype occurred many times. At one boundary the junction diverges from the germline segment, which might be a read error. The chain recombines TRBV20-1 with TRBJ2-3; 14 bases agree with TRBD2. The CDR3 covers 17 residues. Germline CDR1 is DFQATT and CDR2 is SNEGSKA (reference sequence). This CDR3 is CSARDRGTSGSKDTQYF. CDR3 sequence (DNA): TGCAGTGCTAGAGATCGTGGGACTAGCGGGAGCAAAGATACGCAGTATTTT.

This clonotype was seen more than once but under ten times. One end of the junction fails to match germline, which may point to a read error. The chain has TRBV7-7 and TRBJ2-2; D not certain. Germline V gives CDR1 SSHAT, CDR2 FNYEAQ (reference sequence). The CDR3 has 13 amino acids. The CDR3 region has the DNA TGTGCTAGCAGCTTAGCAGAGGCCGGGGAGCTGTTTTTT. Translating it yields CASSLAEAGELFF.

V gene TRBV29-1 combines with J gene TRBJ2-7, with 10 bases aligning to TRBD2. V shed 4 bases and J 5 bases; nucleotides not matched to a gene: 5. Germline V gives CDR1 SQVTM, CDR2 ANQGSEA. The CDR3 has 13 amino acids. CDR3 bases: TGCAGCGTTGCTCAGCTAGCGGGAGACGAGCAGTACTTC. Its translation: CSVAQLAGDEQYF.

The rearrangement uses TRBV10-2 and TRBJ2-3; D possibly corresponds to TRBD2 (5 bases). V lost 7 bases, J lost 3 bases, and 8 bases lay in between. Germline CDR1 is WSHSY and CDR2 is SAAADI. The CDR3 covers 12 residues. CDR3 bases: TGCGCCAGCACGAGAGGGACAGATACGCAGTATTTT. Residues: CASTRGTDTQYF.

There are many counts of this clonotype. The chain carries TRBV12-3 or TRBV12-4 and TRBJ2-7, with TRBD1 as a possible D gene (6 bases). The CDR3 has 14 residues. V lost 3 bases and J lost 2, with 11 bases in between. The chain's CDR3 is CASSLETGPYEQYF. The CDR3 DNA sequence: TGTGCCAGCAGTTTGGAGACAGGCCCCTACGAGCAGTACTTC.